The 9 T cell receptor beta chains presented below share a single source sample, sequenced in a study of read filtering for tumor transcriptome and immune sequencing. This library used approximately 370 ng RNA and molecular barcoded adaptors spanning alpha/delta and beta/gamma chains. MiXCR was run by TCRdb on the reads, yielding one entry per CDR3 protein. The table has about 86,000 distinct CDR3 sequences, 9% to 15% seen once. The sample consisted of a population of CD138-negative cells sorted from bone marrow. These receptors originate from a donor at least 40 years old with multiple myeloma.

This clonotype was found a few times. The CDR3: CASRAPFQNIQYF. CDR3 nucleotide sequence: TGTGCCAGCAGGGCCCCTTTCCAAAACATTCAGTACTTC. The chain employs TRBV6-6 and TRBJ2-4, with D unclear. This CDR3 region has 13 residues. The ends were cut back, 6 bases at V and 5 bases at J, with 11 bases in the middle. Germline-derived CDR1 and CDR2 are MNHNY and SVGAGI (reference sequence).

This clonotype has a count of ten or more. V is TRBV2 and J is TRBJ2-5, with D possibly being TRBD2 (5 bases). Between the trimmed V and J ends, which lost 10 bases and 5 bases, there was a span of 17 bases. CDR1 is SNHLY and CDR2 is FYNNEI in the germline V gene. CDR3 length: 13 amino acids. The DNA of the CDR3 is TGTGCCACCTGTTCTAGCTTCGGGGAGACCCAGTACTTC. It translates to CATCSSFGETQYF. Together with reference TRBV2 and TRBJ2-5, the CDR3 gives the full variable domain: EPEVTQTPSHQVTQMGQEVILRCVPISNHLYFYWYRQILGQKVEFLVSFYNNEISEKSEIFDDQFSVERPDGSNFTLKIRSTKLEDSAMYFCATCSSFGETQYFGPGTRLLVL.

This clonotype came up many times. The J gene is TRBJ2-7, the V gene TRBV20-1, with D possibly TRBD1 on 5 matching bases. The CDR3 consists of 18 residues. V lost 0 bases, J lost 2 bases, and 23 bases lay in between. From germline, CDR1 is DFQATT and CDR2 SNEGSKA (reference sequence). DNA of the CDR3: TGCAGTGCTAGAGATAGTCAGGGAATTAAGATAAGACCCTACGAGCAGTACTTC. Residues: CSARDSQGIKIRPYEQYF.

This clonotype has ten or more counts. V usage is TRBV20-1 and J usage is TRBJ2-1, with 11 bases lining up with TRBD2. The CDR3 has 13 amino acids. V lost 6 bases, J lost 9 bases, and 7 bases stayed unmatched. Per the germline V gene, CDR1 is DFQATT and CDR2 is SNEGSKA (reference sequence). The CDR3 DNA reads as TGCAGTGCCTTCACTAGCGGGAGTGGTGAGCAGTTCTTC. It yields the protein CSAFTSGSGEQFF.

Many counts were recorded for this clonotype. The chain couples TRBV6-2 or TRBV6-3 to TRBJ2-1; D gene uncertain. Germline loops: CDR1 MNHEY, CDR2 SVGEGT. The CDR3 runs 13 residues. V was pared by 5 bases and J by 7 bases, with 12 bases between. The CDR3 spells CASSNGPRNEQFF. Here the CDR3 DNA reads TGTGCCAGCAGTAACGGACCCCGAAATGAGCAGTTCTTC.

This clonotype has at least ten counts. This chain uses TRBV2 with TRBJ2-2; D unresolved. V shed 4 bases and J shed 6 bases, with 18 bases lying between them. The germline CDR1 and CDR2 sequences are SNHLY and FYNNEI. The CDR3 totals 16 residues. The CDR3 sequence is CASSVLLAFTSGELFF. The CDR3 DNA sequence: TGTGCCAGCAGTGTTTTACTCGCGTTTACTTCCGGGGAGCTGTTTTTT.

This clonotype has more than one count but fewer than ten. A much larger clone is a single base away; this may be a read error. The chain recombines TRBV7-2 with TRBJ1-1; D might be TRBD1 (5 bases). CDR3 length: 15 residues. Between the trimmed V and J ends, which lost 3 bases and 4 bases, there was a span of 15 bases. Germline V gene sequence: CDR1 SGHTA, CDR2 FQGNSA. The CDR3 protein is CASSLWTGPSTEAFF. Here the CDR3 DNA reads TGTGCCAGCAGCTTGTGGACGGGACCTAGCACTGAAGCTTTCTTT.

In its sample, this clonotype was seen many times. The rearrangement links TRBV7-9 to TRBJ2-1; 7 bases align to TRBD1. The V gene's germline CDR1 is SEHNR and CDR2 FQNEAQ (reference sequence). The CDR3 contains 13 residues. Losses at the gene ends were 1 base for V and 10 bases for J; bases not matched to a gene: 4. The CDR3 coding sequence is TGTGCCAGCAGCTTAGAGGGGGCAGAGGAGCAGTTCTTC. It encodes CASSLEGAEEQFF.

In this sample, this clonotype turned up a few times. A much more abundant neighbour one base away suggests this may be a read error. The gene calls are TRBV20-1 and TRBJ1-5, with D maybe TRBD1 (5 bases). From germline, CDR1 is DFQATT and CDR2 SNEGSKA (reference sequence). V was cut by 3 bases and J by 9 bases, with 15 bases left in between. CDR3 length: 13 residues. The CDR3 region is CSASSGGDRPQHF. CDR3 in DNA: TGCAGTGCTAGTTCGGGAGGGGATCGGCCCCAGCATTTT.